A single sample gave rise to the 3 T cell receptor beta chains below, sequenced in a study of memory CD4+ T cells and cytomegalovirus serostatus. Produced via immunoSEQ multiplex PCR; TCRdb's table is partial and in-frame only. The data contain tens of thousands of clones, 60% to 85% of them singletons. The sort gate was single viable CD3+CD4+CD8-CD45RO+ cells for memory CD4+ T cells. Input material: memory CD4+ T cells from blood. The receptor set was obtained from an adult in good health and CMV-seropositive.

The chain has TRBV6-5 and TRBJ1-4, with D possibly TRBD1 on 6 matching bases. The V end was cut by 5 bases, the J end by 11 bases, with 21 bases between. This CDR3 contains 15 residues. Germline CDR1 and CDR2: MNHEY and SVGAGI. In nucleotides, the CDR3 is TGTGCCAGCAGTCGGGGGGGCGGCATTGACGTGAAACTGTTTTTT. It codes for CASSRGGGIDVKLFF.

This clone was counted between two and nine times. The chain recombines TRBV7-8 with TRBJ2-7; TRBD1 matches 8 bases. The V segment lost 1 base and the J segment 2 bases; nucleotides outside the gene matches: 7. CDR1 and CDR2 from the germline V gene are SGHVS and FQNEAQ. The CDR3 consists of 16 residues. The CDR3 protein is CASSLGVWDRTYEQYF. CDR3 bases: TGTGCCAGCAGCTTAGGTGTTTGGGACAGGACCTACGAGCAGTACTTC.

This clone was seen once. V usage is TRBV2 and J usage is TRBJ1-6, with D uncertain. The CDR3 totals 14 residues. The germline V gene encodes CDR1 SNHLY and CDR2 FYNNEI. Trimming stripped 7 bases from V and 7 bases from J, with 14 bases between. CDR3 in DNA: TGTGCCAGCAATCAGGCAGGAGGGAATTCACCCCTCCACTTT. Translated, it gives CASNQAGGNSPLHF.